Each of the 28 T cell receptor beta chains below was sequenced from the same sample in a study of OX40 agonist ivuxolimab in advanced cancers. Library preparation used the immunoSEQ multiplex PCR assay. Drawn from immuneACCESS, this table holds only the in-frame rearrangements with V and J called that TCRdb kept. Clones are partly lost; checked studies trace under half to an unresolved V gene and leave the rest unexplained. Across this sample there are over 40,000 clones, with roughly 84% seen only once. The ten largest account for about 2.9% of the sample. Sequenced here: CD4+ or CD8+ T cells sorted from blood, sampled in a trial of the OX40 agonist ivuxolimab. All receptors come from an adult with an advanced solid tumor such as melanoma, head and neck, liver or kidney cancer.

The CDR3 sequence: CASSKGPWDEQFF. In DNA, the CDR3 is TGTGCCAGCAGCAAAGGCCCCTGGGATGAGCAGTTCTTC. The V gene is TRBV5-8, the J gene TRBJ2-1; D remains unclear. This CDR3 has 13 amino acids. Trimming removed 4 bases at V and 8 bases at J, with 13 bases between. Germline lookup yields CDR1 SGHTS and CDR2 YDEGEE.

The chain has TRBV10-2 and TRBJ2-5; D not resolved. The germline V and J ends were trimmed by 2 bases and 7 bases, with 11 bases remaining between them. The CDR3 extends over 13 amino acids. Germline assignment: CDR1 WSHSY and CDR2 SAAADI. In DNA, the CDR3 is TGCGCCAGCAGTGAGCAGGTTATCGGGACCCAGTACTTC. Protein sequence: CASSEQVIGTQYF.

The gene calls are TRBV14 and TRBJ2-5; 10 bases match TRBD2. The CDR3 has 16 amino acids. From germline, CDR1 is SGHDN and CDR2 FVKESK. V dropped 1 base and J dropped 4; count of bases not matched to a gene: 6. The DNA of the CDR3 is TGTGCCAGCAGCCAAGGAGCGGGGGGGCTCGCAGAGACCCAGTACTTC. The encoded protein is CASSQGAGGLAETQYF.

V usage is TRBV5-4 and J usage is TRBJ2-3, with a tentative D call TRBD2 (5 bases). This CDR3 has 16 residues. The germline gives CDR1 SGHNT, CDR2 YYREEE (reference sequence). Trimming pared 4 bases from V and 1 base from J, leaving 16 bases between. The CDR3 protein is CASSPPLSGGTDTQYF. CDR3 DNA: TGTGCCAGCAGCCCACCTCTCAGCGGCGGCACAGATACGCAGTATTTT.

This chain connects TRBV11-3 to TRBJ1-1; D might be TRBD1 (5 bases). Germline V gene lookup returns CDR1 SGHNT and CDR2 YENEEA. CDR3 length equals 12 residues. Trimming cost V 5 bases and J 11 bases, with 15 bases left between them. The CDR3 loop is CASSLGTRRAFF. The CDR3 DNA reads as TGTGCCAGCAGCCTCGGGACGCGGCGGGCTTTCTTT. Full variable domain (missing parts from reference TRBV11-3 and TRBJ1-1): EAGVVQSPRYKIIEKKQPVAFWCNPISGHNTLYWYLQNLGQGPELLIRYENEEAVDDSQLPKDRFSAERLKGVDSTLKIQPAELGDSAVYLCASSLGTRRAFFGQGTRLTVV.

The CDR3 sequence is CASSQGNRAYTGELFF. The CDR3 DNA reads as TGTGCCAGCAGCCAAGGGAACAGGGCCTACACCGGGGAGCTGTTTTTT. The chain couples TRBV4-2 to TRBJ2-2, with D perhaps TRBD1 (6 bases). Germline CDR1 and CDR2: LGHNA and YNFKEQ. The CDR3 sequence is 16 residues long. Trimming pared 1 base from V and 3 bases from J, leaving 12 bases between.

The chain joins TRBV10-3 to TRBJ1-6, with unresolved D. In germline, CDR1 is ENHRY, CDR2 SYGVKD. The V gene lost 3 bases and the J gene lost 0 bases, with 6 bases spanning the gap. The CDR3 covers 15 residues. CDR3 in DNA: TGTGCCATCAGTGATTGGAGCTCCTATAATTCACCCCTCCACTTT. Its protein is CAISDWSSYNSPLHF.

The chain recombines TRBV18 with TRBJ2-3, with 7 bases fitting TRBD1. Germline values: CDR1 KGHSH, CDR2 LQKENI. The CDR3 contains 17 residues. V lost 2 bases, J lost 1 base, and 9 bases stayed unmatched. This CDR3 reads CASSPSITGAGTDTQYF. The CDR3 coding sequence is TGTGCCAGCTCACCATCTATTACAGGGGCGGGCACAGATACGCAGTATTTT. The variable domain in full, completed from reference TRBV18 and TRBJ2-3, reads NAGVMQNPRHLVRRRGQEARLRCSPMKGHSHVYWYRQLPEEGLKFMVYLQKENIIDESGMPKERFSAEFPKEGPSILRIQQVVRGDSAAYFCASSPSITGAGTDTQYFGPGTRLTVL.

The chain is built from TRBV18 and TRBJ2-2, with 11 bases identical to TRBD2. This CDR3 spans 17 amino acids. Germline V lookup: CDR1 KGHSH, CDR2 LQKENI. V lost 4 bases and J lost 4; bases outside the gene matches: 8. The CDR3 DNA is TGTGCCAGCTCACTTCAAACTAGCGGGGGAAGCACCGGGGAGCTGTTTTTT. Its protein is CASSLQTSGGSTGELFF.

CDR3 nucleotides: TGTGCCAGCAGTGAAGCGTTACTAGCGACCGAAGAGACCCAGTACTTC. It encodes CASSEALLATEETQYF. The chain links TRBV6-1 to TRBJ2-5; 7 positions agree with TRBD2. With 0 bases clipped from V and 3 bases from J, the junction kept 7 bases outside the gene matches. CDR1 and CDR2 (germline): MNHNS, SASEGT. The CDR3 consists of 16 residues.

V gene TRBV27 combines with J gene TRBJ2-2, with 8 bases matching TRBD1. Germline CDR1 and CDR2: MNHEY and SMNVEV (reference sequence). There are 16 residues in the CDR3. The V and J ends lost 6 bases and 4 bases, in that order; junction bases with no gene match: 10. CDR3 sequence reads: CASRPVAGTGTGELFF. The CDR3 DNA reads as TGTGCCAGCAGACCCGTCGCCGGGACAGGCACCGGGGAGCTGTTTTTT.

The gene calls are TRBV5-3 and TRBJ1-2; maybe TRBD1 (5 bases). TRBV5-3 is an open reading frame whose function is uncertain. V lost 0 bases and J lost 5, with 8 bases in between. The CDR3 sequence is 13 residues long. The DNA of the CDR3 is TGTGCCAGAAGCTTGGGGGCAGGGTATGGCTACACCTTC. It encodes CARSLGAGYGYTF.

V and J are TRBV29-1 and TRBJ1-5; D is undetermined. Trimming shortened V by 7 bases and J by 0 bases, and 13 bases separated the two germline ends. This CDR3 has 14 residues. CDR1 and CDR2 from the germline V gene are SQVTM and ANQGSEA. This CDR3 is CSARLMDSNQPQHF. CDR3 nucleotides: TGCAGCGCCAGGTTGATGGATAGCAATCAGCCCCAGCATTTT.

The chain recombines TRBV6-1 with TRBJ1-2; tentative D call: TRBD1 (6 bases). Deletions cut 7 bases from V and 6 bases from J, with 18 bases between. CDR3 length equals 14 residues. The germline CDR1 and CDR2 sequences are MNHNS and SASEGT. CDR3 region: CASNMGQGINGYTF. The CDR3 region has the DNA TGTGCCAGCAATATGGGGCAGGGGATCAATGGCTACACCTTC.

A few counts support this clone. The chain couples TRBV6-1 to TRBJ1-5; the D gene is possibly TRBD1 (5 bases). Trimming cost V 7 bases and J 2 bases, with 9 bases left between them. The CDR3 length is 13 residues. CDR1 and CDR2 from the germline V gene are MNHNS and SASEGT. CDR3: CASTRGGNQPQHF. DNA for the CDR3: TGTGCCAGCACCCGGGGGGGCAATCAGCCCCAGCATTTT.

This clone was detected a few times. DNA of the CDR3: TGCGCCAGCAGCCAAGTCGGAAGGGCGGTCGATGAGCAGTTCTTC. It specifies CASSQVGRAVDEQFF. The rearrangement links TRBV4-1 to TRBJ2-1; unclear D gene. This CDR3 spans 15 amino acids. V gave up 1 base and J gave up 8 bases, with 15 bases separating them. The germline V gene has CDR1 MGHRA and CDR2 YSYEKL.

The V and J genes are TRBV18 and TRBJ2-1; perhaps D is TRBD1 or TRBD2 (7 bases each). V gave up 6 bases and J gave up 7 bases, with 16 bases separating them. Germline CDR1 and CDR2: KGHSH and LQKENI. This CDR3 comprises 14 residues. The CDR3 region is CASSSGGARNEQFF. CDR3 bases: TGTGCCAGCTCCTCAGGGGGGGCGCGTAATGAGCAGTTCTTC.

This clone has only one observation. The CDR3 reads CASSRASYGYTF. CDR3 in DNA: TGTGCCAGCAGCCGGGCGTCCTATGGCTACACCTTC. The chain has TRBV6-6 and TRBJ1-2; D uncertain. The CDR3 consists of 12 residues. V was cut by 6 bases and J by 4 bases, with 9 bases left in between. Germline CDR1 is MNHNY and CDR2 is SVGAGI (reference sequence).

This clone appeared a single time. The genes are TRBV7-2 and TRBJ2-7, with a tentative D call TRBD1 (6 bases). Germline V CDR1 and CDR2: SGHTA, FQGNSA. This CDR3 comprises 13 residues. The germline V and J ends were trimmed by 2 bases and 4 bases, with 9 bases remaining between them. CDR3 bases: TGTGCCAGCAGCTTACTACAGGGATACGAGCAGTACTTC. Amino acids: CASSLLQGYEQYF.

This clone appeared a few times. V is TRBV6-5 and J is TRBJ1-1; D uncertain. V lost 4 bases and J 1 base, leaving 13 bases between the germline ends. The V gene's germline CDR1 is MNHEY and CDR2 SVGAGI. CDR3 length: 15 amino acids. The CDR3 region is CASSSPGGSNTEAFF. In nucleotides, the CDR3 is TGTGCCAGCAGTTCCCCGGGTGGGTCGAACACTGAAGCTTTCTTT.

This chain joins TRBV25-1 and TRBJ2-3, with a tentative D call TRBD1 (5 bases). This CDR3 has 15 residues. V lost 5 bases and J 4 bases, leaving 16 bases between the germline ends. Germline V gives CDR1 MGHDK, CDR2 SYGVNS. The CDR3 region is CASSSLGASSDTQYF. The DNA of the CDR3 is TGTGCCAGCAGTTCGTTAGGGGCCTCGTCAGATACGCAGTATTTT.

The chain links TRBV11-2 to TRBJ1-6; perhaps TRBD1 as D (5 bases). The CDR3 consists of 16 residues. The V and J ends lost 0 bases and 5 bases respectively, with 11 bases between them. Germline V gives CDR1 SGHAT, CDR2 FQNNGV. CDR3: CASSLDRGGDNSPLHF. CDR3 bases: TGTGCCAGCAGCTTAGATCGTGGGGGGGATAATTCACCCCTCCACTTT.

V usage is TRBV10-3 and J usage is TRBJ1-2; D gene unclear. The ends were cut back, 8 bases at V and 4 bases at J, with 20 bases in the middle. Germline CDR1 and CDR2: ENHRY and SYGVKD. The CDR3 sequence is 15 residues long. CDR3 in amino acids: CAIRPSEAAGYGYTF. In DNA form, the CDR3 reads TGTGCCATCCGCCCCTCGGAGGCGGCCGGCTATGGCTACACCTTC.

The chain is built from TRBV18 and TRBJ1-2; 11 nucleotides line up with TRBD1. The CDR3 has 15 amino acids. The germline CDR1 and CDR2 sequences are KGHSH and LQKENI. V lost 4 bases and J lost 5; bases outside the gene matches: 6. The CDR3 sequence is CASSLPGTGGYGYTF. CDR3 DNA sequence: TGTGCCAGCTCACTCCCCGGGACAGGGGGATATGGCTACACCTTC.

This chain uses TRBV6-5 with TRBJ1-2, with TRBD1 matching 8 bases. Germline-derived CDR1 and CDR2 are MNHEY and SVGAGI. V trimming: 6 bases; J trimming: 3 bases; junction bases outside the gene matches: 6. This CDR3 is 14 amino acids long. The CDR3 DNA sequence: TGTGCCAGCAGCCCACAGGGGGAGCACTATGGCTACACCTTC. Translated: CASSPQGEHYGYTF.

The chain uses TRBV7-8 and TRBJ1-1, with 8 bases identical to TRBD1. Germline V gene data show CDR1 as SGHVS and CDR2 as FQNEAQ. The length of the CDR3 is 14 residues. Trimming at V came to 2 bases and at J to 6 bases, leaving 5 bases not matched to a gene. The DNA for the CDR3 is TGTGCCAGCAGCTTAACAGGGGGTGGACCTGAAGCTTTCTTT. This codes for CASSLTGGGPEAFF.

This clone was recorded a few times. V is TRBV7-2 and J is TRBJ2-1; 9 nucleotides match TRBD2. CDR1 and CDR2 (germline): SGHTA, FQGNSA. The CDR3 covers 16 residues. J lost 2 bases, V lost 5 bases, and 7 bases had no gene match. CDR3 DNA sequence: TGTGCCAGCAGCGCGTATAGCGGGGGACCCTACAATGAGCAGTTCTTC. It encodes CASSAYSGGPYNEQFF.

The chain combines TRBV9 with TRBJ2-3; 8 nucleotides line up with TRBD2. The CDR3 consists of 15 residues. Unmatched junction bases numbered 5, after V lost 4 bases and J lost 1 base. Germline-derived CDR1 and CDR2 are SGDLS and YYNGEE. In DNA form, the CDR3 reads TGTGCCAGCAGCCGTACTAGCGGAGGCACAGATACGCAGTATTTT. Translation gives CASSRTSGGTDTQYF.